Below, 24 T cell receptor beta chains from the same sample are listed, as sequenced in a study of radiotherapy plus CTLA-4 blockade in lung cancer. The data were produced by immunoSEQ multiplex PCR, yet TCRdb's version contains in-frame clones alone and is incomplete. The sample includes 60,000 to 70,000 clones, around three quarters of them seen just once. The material was peripheral blood, obtained from a patient treated with radiotherapy plus ipilimumab. These TCRs come from a human donor with non-small cell lung cancer who had a complete response to radiotherapy plus ipilimumab.

J is TRBJ2-4 and V is TRBV30; D is undetermined. The CDR3 runs 13 residues. Germline values: CDR1 GTSNPN, CDR2 SVGIG (reference sequence). V was cut by 0 bases and J by 6 bases, with 9 bases left in between. CDR3 bases: TGTGCCTGGAGTGTATCGGTGGGAAACATTCAGTACTTC. Encoded protein: CAWSVSVGNIQYF.

The genes are TRBV6-5 and TRBJ2-2, with D unresolved. Germline V gene data show CDR1 as MNHEY and CDR2 as SVGAGI. V was cut by 2 bases and J by 3 bases, with 4 bases left in between. The CDR3 extends over 13 amino acids. This CDR3 reads CASSYSYTGELFF. The CDR3 nucleotides are TGTGCCAGCAGTTACAGCTACACCGGGGAGCTGTTTTTT.

J is TRBJ2-7 and V is TRBV4-1; possibly TRBD1 for D (6 bases). Trimming cost V 4 bases and J 0 bases, with 19 bases left between them. This CDR3 is 17 amino acids long. Germline loops: CDR1 MGHRA, CDR2 YSYEKL. The CDR3 reads CASSRPSGTTFSYEQYV. CDR3 DNA: TGCGCCAGCAGCCGCCCTTCCGGGACAACCTTCTCCTACGAGCAGTACGTC.

This chain connects TRBV6-1 to TRBJ1-4; D may be TRBD1 (5 bases). Germline V gives CDR1 MNHNS, CDR2 SASEGT. This CDR3 region has 13 residues. V dropped 6 bases and J dropped 8 bases, with 13 bases sitting between them. The chain's CDR3 is CASRRAGIEKLFF. CDR3 nucleotides: TGTGCCAGCAGGCGGGCAGGGATAGAAAAACTGTTTTTT.

V and J are TRBV6-5 and TRBJ1-2; D call uncertain. The ends were cut back, 7 bases at V and 0 bases at J, with 15 bases in the middle. The CDR3 totals 15 residues. The germline gives CDR1 MNHEY, CDR2 SVGAGI. The DNA of the CDR3 is TGTGCCAGCACACCCTACGGGAGGACTAACTATGGCTACACCTTC. Amino acids: CASTPYGRTNYGYTF.

The chain is built from TRBV29-1 and TRBJ2-7; unclear D gene. Trimming pared 5 bases from V and 4 bases from J, leaving 15 bases between. Germline assignment: CDR1 SQVTM and CDR2 ANQGSEA. This CDR3 is built from 13 residues. CDR3 sequence: CSVPLPGSYEQYF. In DNA form, the CDR3 reads TGCAGCGTTCCACTTCCGGGTTCGTACGAGCAGTACTTC.

The genes are TRBV7-9 and TRBJ1-1; 9 positions agree with TRBD1. Germline V gene lookup returns CDR1 SEHNR and CDR2 FQNEAQ (reference sequence). The junction had 6 bases not matched to a gene; V was cut back by 5 bases and J by 5 bases. CDR3 length equals 14 residues. The CDR3 loop is CASSPPGQGTEAFF. As DNA, the CDR3 is TGTGCCAGCAGCCCGCCGGGACAGGGAACTGAAGCTTTCTTT.

The genes are TRBV7-6 and TRBJ2-3; 7 nucleotides align to TRBD1. The CDR3 runs 15 residues. J lost 1 base, V lost 4 bases, and 5 bases had no gene match. Germline loops: CDR1 SGHVS, CDR2 FNYEAQ. In DNA form, the CDR3 reads TGTGCCAGCAGCTATGGGACAGCGGGCACAGATACGCAGTATTTT. As protein: CASSYGTAGTDTQYF. Complete variable domain (other parts from reference TRBV7-6 and TRBJ2-3): GAGVSQSPRYKVTKRGQDVALRCDPISGHVSLYWYRQALGQGPEFLTYFNYEAQQDKSGLPNDRFSAERPEGSISTLTIQRTEQRDSAMYRCASSYGTAGTDTQYFGPGTRLTVL.

This clone was picked up one time. The chain recombines TRBV7-2 with TRBJ2-3; perhaps D is TRBD1 or TRBD2 (5 bases each). Germline loops: CDR1 SGHTA, CDR2 FQGNSA. The CDR3 length is 17 residues. Between the trimmed V and J ends, which lost 7 bases and 1 base, there was a span of 21 bases. The CDR3 sequence: CASTPSLLVGGTDTQYF. CDR3 in DNA: TGTGCCAGCACTCCATCCCTTCTAGTGGGGGGCACAGATACGCAGTATTTT.

The chain couples TRBV2 to TRBJ2-2; D may be TRBD1 (7 bases). The CDR3 totals 14 residues. Trimming removed 4 bases at V and 7 bases at J, with 13 bases between. CDR1 is SNHLY and CDR2 is FYNNEI in the germline V gene. CDR3 amino acids: CASSGGTEYGELFF. As DNA, the CDR3 is TGTGCCAGCAGTGGCGGGACAGAATACGGGGAGCTGTTTTTT.

Comments on this clone: Germline and junction disagree at one end, which may indicate a read error. This sequence joins TRBV7-7 and TRBJ2-1; tentative D call: TRBD2 (6 bases). The CDR3 length is 14 residues. Germline-derived CDR1 and CDR2 are SSHAT and FNYEAQ (reference sequence). CDR3 loop: CASSPSANYNEQFF. The CDR3 DNA sequence: TGTGCTAGCAGCCCTAGCGCGAACTACAATGAGCAGTTCTTC.

The chain joins TRBV7-6 to TRBJ2-1, with a tentative D call TRBD2 (7 bases). Germline V CDR1 and CDR2: SGHVS, FNYEAQ. Trimming shortened V by 1 base and J by 8 bases, and 12 bases separated the two germline ends. The CDR3 runs to 14 residues. CDR3 loop: CASSLDPGGHEQFF. The CDR3 DNA sequence: TGTGCCAGCAGCTTAGACCCCGGGGGGCATGAGCAGTTCTTC.

The CDR3 is CASSPFEGVGSYEQYF. The CDR3 DNA reads TGTGCCAGCAGCCCCTTCGAGGGGGTGGGCTCCTACGAGCAGTACTTC. V gene TRBV27 combines with J gene TRBJ2-7; the D gene is possibly TRBD1 (6 bases). The V end lost 6 bases, the J end lost 0 bases, and 18 bases lay between the germline ends. Per germline, CDR1 MNHEY and CDR2 SMNVEV (reference sequence). The CDR3 is 16 amino acids.

The CDR3 is CASSPGVASGRPGSYNEQFF. CDR3 coding DNA: TGTGCCAGTAGTCCCGGGGTGGCTAGCGGGAGACCCGGCTCCTACAATGAGCAGTTCTTC. This sequence joins TRBV19 and TRBJ2-1; 10 bases are a match to TRBD2. The CDR3 has 20 residues. Germline values: CDR1 LNHDA, CDR2 SQIVND (reference sequence). The ends lost 5 bases at V and 0 bases at J; junction bases unmatched: 16.

A few counts support this clone. The chain has TRBV5-4 and TRBJ2-3; D not certain. V was clipped by 4 bases and J by 4 bases, with 4 bases between them. The CDR3 is 11 amino acids. Germline V gene sequence: CDR1 SGHNT, CDR2 YYREEE (reference sequence). The CDR3 nucleotides are TGTGCCAGCAGCAGGGCAGATACGCAGTATTTT. Translating gives CASSRADTQYF.

This clone is a singleton in its sample. The chain couples TRBV29-1 to TRBJ1-1; the D gene is possibly TRBD1 (5 bases). CDR1 and CDR2 (germline): SQVTM, ANQGSEA. Trimming took 7 bases from V and 1 from J, leaving 10 bases between them. The CDR3 length is 12 residues. Written as DNA, the CDR3 is TGCAGCGCCAGACAGACGAACACTGAAGCTTTCTTT. It specifies CSARQTNTEAFF.

In this sample, this clone turned up a few times. The chain employs TRBV19 and TRBJ1-2, with D unclear. Trimming removed 11 bases from V and 7 bases from J, with 20 bases in between. Per the germline V gene, CDR1 is LNHDA and CDR2 is SQIVND (reference sequence). The CDR3 runs to 13 residues. The CDR3 protein is CASSPVGVGGYTF. The CDR3 DNA is TGTGCCTCCTCCCCGGTCGGGGTCGGTGGCTACACCTTC.

Details on this clone: Other DNA sequences within the sample encode an identical CDR3. The chain is built from TRBV7-2 and TRBJ2-3; D not certain. CDR1 is SGHTA and CDR2 is FQGNSA in the germline V gene. The CDR3 length is 12 residues. Trimming removed 5 bases from V and 2 bases from J, with 5 bases in between. The CDR3 nucleotides read TGTGCCAGCAGCCCTTCCACAGATACGCAGTATTTT. Its protein product is CASSPSTDTQYF. Looking up the rest from reference TRBV7-2 and TRBJ2-3 gives the full variable domain: GAGVSQSPSNKVTEKGKDVELRCDPISGHTALYWYRQSLGQGLEFLIYFQGNSAPDKSGLPSDRFSAERTGGSVSTLTIQRTQQEDSAVYLCASSPSTDTQYFGPGTRLTVL.

The chain is built from TRBV19 and TRBJ2-1; 8 nucleotides match TRBD2. The ends lost 6 bases at V and 2 bases at J; junction bases unmatched: 9. CDR1 and CDR2 from the germline V gene are LNHDA and SQIVND (reference sequence). This CDR3 comprises 16 residues. CDR3 sequence (DNA): TGTGCCAGTAGATTGACCTCGGGAGGGACCTACAATGAGCAGTTCTTC. It yields the protein CASRLTSGGTYNEQFF.

This rearrangement joins TRBV7-2 to TRBJ2-5, with 9 bases identical to TRBD1. The germline gives CDR1 SGHTA, CDR2 FQGNSA. The CDR3 runs to 17 residues. V gave up 1 base and J gave up 7 bases; unmatched junction bases: 13. CDR3 sequence reads: CASSLGGQGKNLGTQYF. The CDR3 DNA follows: TGTGCCAGCAGCTTAGGAGGACAGGGGAAGAATCTAGGGACCCAGTACTTC. The whole variable domain, remainder taken from reference TRBV7-2 and TRBJ2-5, is GAGVSQSPSNKVTEKGKDVELRCDPISGHTALYWYRQSLGQGLEFLIYFQGNSAPDKSGLPSDRFSAERTGGSVSTLTIQRTQQEDSAVYLCASSLGGQGKNLGTQYFGPGTRLLVL.

This chain uses TRBV11-2 with TRBJ2-7; D unclear. From germline, CDR1 is SGHAT and CDR2 FQNNGV. Trimming removed 0 bases at V and 12 bases at J, with 15 bases between. This CDR3 region has 13 residues. Here the CDR3 DNA reads TGTGCCAGCAGCTTAGATCAAATCAACTCCAGGTACGTC. Encoded protein: CASSLDQINSRYV.

This clone has a handful of counts. The chain carries TRBV11-2 and TRBJ1-1; the D is unclear. V was clipped by 1 base and J by 1 base, with 4 bases between them. In germline, CDR1 is SGHAT, CDR2 FQNNGV. The CDR3 runs 13 residues. In nucleotides, the CDR3 is TGTGCCAGCAGCTTAGGGGCGAACACTGAAGCTTTCTTT. It is translated as CASSLGANTEAFF.

This chain links TRBV5-1 with TRBJ2-3, with 8 bases aligning to TRBD2. The CDR3 has 15 amino acids. V gave up 2 bases and J gave up 4 bases; unmatched junction bases: 6. Germline V gives CDR1 SGHRS, CDR2 YFSETQ. The CDR3 region has the DNA TGCGCCAGCAGCTTAGTGAGCGGGAGCTCAGATACGCAGTATTTT. Translated: CASSLVSGSSDTQYF.

This clone has just one count. The chain recombines TRBV10-3 with TRBJ1-2; TRBD1 agrees at 8 bases. This CDR3 is built from 14 residues. The germline gives CDR1 ENHRY, CDR2 SYGVKD. Trimming cost V 7 bases and J 3 bases; bases outside gene matches: 7. CDR3 residues: CAINKDRADYGYTF. The CDR3 coding sequence is TGTGCCATCAACAAGGACAGGGCGGACTATGGCTACACCTTC.